The 10 T cell receptor beta chains in this list originate from one sample, sequenced in a study of blood T cell repertoires in COVID-19. This table comes from immunoSEQ multiplex PCR, and its TCRdb copy is limited to in-frame clones, with some not included. The sample lists 200,000 to 250,000 clones, approximately 86% occurring once. Sequencing was performed on peripheral blood. The origin of the receptors is a man in his sixties with acute or convalescent COVID-19.

V is TRBV5-1 and J is TRBJ2-5; possibly TRBD2 for D (6 bases). V shed 4 bases and J shed 4 bases, with 11 bases lying between them. The germline CDR1 and CDR2 sequences are SGHRS and YFSETQ. This CDR3 region has 13 residues. CDR3 sequence (DNA): TGCGCCAGCAGCCCGGACTACGGAGAGACCCAGTACTTC. As protein: CASSPDYGETQYF.

V gene TRBV11-2 combines with J gene TRBJ1-2; no clear D gene. V was clipped by 5 bases and J by 4 bases, with 11 bases between them. The CDR3 covers 13 residues. Germline V CDR1 and CDR2: SGHAT, FQNNGV. CDR3 coding DNA: TGTGCCAGCAGCCACGACACTTTCTATGGCTACACCTTC. It encodes CASSHDTFYGYTF.

This chain uses TRBV6-1 with TRBJ2-1; TRBD2 matches 8 bases. This CDR3 contains 14 residues. The trim removed 2 bases at V and 9 bases at J, leaving 6 bases unmatched. Looked up from germline, CDR1 is MNHNS and CDR2 is SASEGT. The CDR3, as DNA: TGTGCCAGCAGTGAAAGCGGGGGACGTGGTGAGCAGTTCTTC. It is translated as CASSESGGRGEQFF.

V and J are TRBV6-5 and TRBJ1-1; tentatively, D is TRBD1 (5 bases). Trimming took off 3 bases at V and 5 bases at J, with 13 bases between the two ends. The germline V gene encodes CDR1 MNHEY and CDR2 SVGAGI. The CDR3 has 14 amino acids. This chain's CDR3 is CASSYPGGGTEAFF. The CDR3 region has the DNA TGTGCCAGCAGTTATCCAGGTGGGGGGACTGAAGCTTTCTTT.

In this sample, this clone turned up a few times. This chain connects TRBV19 to TRBJ1-1; D remains ambiguous. This CDR3 has 16 amino acids. V lost 5 bases and J 3 bases, leaving 19 bases between the germline ends. Germline lookup yields CDR1 LNHDA and CDR2 SQIVND (reference sequence). CDR3 bases: TGTGCCAGTAGTCCCAGGACCCCCACGGGAGACACTGAAGCTTTCTTT. Translating it yields CASSPRTPTGDTEAFF.

The V and J genes are TRBV5-6 and TRBJ2-3; 13 nucleotides line up with TRBD2. Germline lookup yields CDR1 SGHDT and CDR2 YYEEEE. The V and J ends lost 4 bases and 2 bases, in that order; junction bases with no gene match: 4. This CDR3 spans 16 amino acids. The CDR3 region has the DNA TGTGCCAGCAGCCAGGGACTAGCGGGGTCCACAGATACGCAGTATTTT. Its protein product is CASSQGLAGSTDTQYF.

J is TRBJ1-2 and V is TRBV5-1, with 9 nucleotides matching TRBD1. Losses at the gene ends were 0 bases for V and 6 bases for J; bases not matched to a gene: 3. Germline V gene data show CDR1 as SGHRS and CDR2 as YFSETQ. This CDR3 has 14 residues. CDR3 in amino acids: CASSLERDRDGYTF. In DNA form, the CDR3 reads TGCGCCAGCAGCTTGGAGCGGGACAGGGATGGCTACACCTTC.

The chain uses TRBV6-6 and TRBJ1-1; TRBD1 matches at 8 bases. J was trimmed by 7 bases and V by 6 bases; bases with no gene match: 13. CDR1 is MNHNY and CDR2 is SVGAGI in the germline V gene (reference sequence). The CDR3 length is 15 residues. This chain's CDR3 is CASRPPGQVAFEAFF. CDR3 DNA sequence: TGTGCCAGCAGACCCCCGGGACAGGTGGCTTTTGAAGCTTTCTTT.

This clone was counted between two and nine times. The rearrangement links TRBV21-1 to TRBJ1-3; the D call of TRBD1 is as the table states it, not checked on the DNA. TRBV21-1 is a listed pseudogene. The length of the CDR3 is 14 residues. CDR3 nucleotide sequence: TGTGCCAGCAGCACGACAGGCTCTGGAAACACCATATATTTT. Translated, it gives CASSTTGSGNTIYF.

The gene calls are TRBV6-6 and TRBJ1-4, with 9 nucleotides matching TRBD1. After removal of 5 bases from V and 8 bases from J, the junction contained 6 bases not matched to a gene. CDR3 length: 14 amino acids. Looked up from germline, CDR1 is MNHNY and CDR2 is SVGAGI (reference sequence). The DNA of the CDR3 is TGTGCCAGCAGTCAGGGACAGGGTCGCGAAAAACTGTTTTTT. It is translated as CASSQGQGREKLFF.